The entry below gives a single T cell receptor beta chain sequence along with its context. Antigen unknown. Profiled with immunoSEQ multiplex PCR; TCRdb holds only in-frame clones, not every one. The top ten clones hold about 2.4% of a sample with fewer than 85,000 clones, about nine tenths of them seen once. V was pared by 7 bases and J by 2 bases, with 5 bases of the junction left unmatched. Germline values: CDR1 MNHNS, CDR2 SASEGT. This CDR3 is built from 15 residues. The data were obtained in a study of OX40 agonist ivuxolimab in advanced cancers. Study details: Of mixed ages from about 20 to 90 and averaging roughly 64 years, the group was around 78% male.

Broader study findings: At 0.1 to 3.0 mg/kg, CD4+ and CD8+ blood T cells expanded clonally by week 6.

V gene TRBV6-1 combines with J gene TRBJ2-2; the match to TRBD2 covers 9 bases. The origin of this receptor is an adult with an advanced solid tumor such as melanoma, head and neck, liver or kidney cancer. Sequencing used CD4+ or CD8+ T cells sorted from blood, obtained in a trial of the OX40 agonist ivuxolimab. The CDR3: CASNPTSGNTGELFF. The CDR3 coding sequence is TGTGCCAGCAATCCGACTAGCGGTAACACCGGGGAGCTGTTTTTT.